This passage covers 26 T cell receptor beta chains from one sample sequenced in a study of CXCR3-negative and CXCR3-positive naive CD8 T cells. The TRB libraries of cDNA were built by UMI-labeled 5' RACE. TCRdb re-called the 5' RACE reads and shows each CDR3 protein once, DNA omitted. This sample's table has fewer than 60,000 distinct CDR3 sequences. The sample taken for sequencing was naive CXCR3- CD8+ T cells from blood. As for subset: CD45RO-CCR7+CD27+CD95- naive CD8+ T cells lacking CXCR3 (TNR3-). The receptors stem from a human donor in good health. Some clones in this sample may be carry-over from other donors' samples.

The rearrangement uses TRBV7-2 and TRBJ2-7; TCRdb outputs TRBD2, but without DNA this stays unchecked. CDR1 and CDR2 (germline): SGHTA, FQGNSA. The length of the CDR3 is 15 residues. Here the CDR3 reads CASTGLAGAPYEQYF.

This chain connects TRBV28 to TRBJ2-5; the TCRdb call, TRBD1, lacks DNA for checking. Germline loops: CDR1 MDHEN, CDR2 SYDVKM. There are 16 residues in the CDR3. CDR3: CASSFVGQDPRETQYF.

The V and J genes are TRBV7-6 and TRBJ2-1; without DNA, the TCRdb call of TRBD2 cannot be checked. The CDR3 is 19 amino acids. Germline CDR1 is SGHVS and CDR2 is FNYEAQ. CDR3 sequence: CASSFSLGLAGGDYNEQFF.

V gene TRBV12-3 or TRBV12-4 combines with J gene TRBJ2-1; no DNA is available, so the TRBD1 call from TCRdb remains unchecked. The CDR3 consists of 14 residues. The CDR3 loop is CASRTTGAYNEQFF.

The chain links TRBV20-1 to TRBJ1-5; no DNA is available, so the TRBD1 call from TCRdb remains unchecked. Germline loops: CDR1 DFQATT, CDR2 SNEGSKA (reference sequence). This CDR3 comprises 13 residues. The CDR3 protein is CSTRQGESQPQHF.

The V call is TRBV12-3 or TRBV12-4, the J call TRBJ2-7; TCRdb returns TRBD1, unconfirmable since there is no DNA. The CDR3 runs to 17 residues. CDR3 in amino acids: CASSGEPRGPGDYEHYF.

The CDR3 here is CSVTGGDHTEAFF. The V gene is TRBV29-1, the J gene TRBJ1-1; TCRdb returns TRBD1, unconfirmable since there is no DNA. The CDR3 has 13 residues. Germline V gene sequence: CDR1 SQVTM, CDR2 ANQGSEA.

The chain is built from TRBV24-1 and TRBJ2-1; TCRdb reports TRBD1, a call that lacks DNA to check it against. Per the germline V gene, CDR1 is KGHDR and CDR2 is SFDVKD. The CDR3 length is 14 residues. CDR3 in amino acids: CATSEQGVRNEQFF.

The chain is built from TRBV29-1 and TRBJ1-1; TCRdb's assignment of TRBD1 cannot be checked, as there is no DNA. The CDR3 loop spans 13 amino acids. The germline V gene has CDR1 SQVTM and CDR2 ANQGSEA. The CDR3 sequence is CSGFRDRNTEAFF.

The chain employs TRBV29-1 and TRBJ2-1; TCRdb reports TRBD2, a call that lacks DNA to check it against. Germline V CDR1 and CDR2: SQVTM, ANQGSEA. This CDR3 has 15 amino acids. The CDR3 region is CSVEGLAGGPNEQFF.

This chain joins TRBV27 and TRBJ1-1; TCRdb reports TRBD1, a call that lacks DNA to check it against. This CDR3 spans 15 amino acids. CDR1 is MNHEY and CDR2 is SMNVEV in the germline V gene (reference sequence). The CDR3 spells CASIQTPGTNTEAFF.

This chain joins TRBV12-3 or TRBV12-4 and TRBJ2-6. The CDR3 has 12 amino acids. The CDR3 protein is CASRDRANVLTF.

The rearrangement joins TRBV4-3 to TRBJ2-1; TCRdb gives TRBD2 as the D gene, but with no DNA this cannot be confirmed. CDR1 and CDR2 (germline): LGHNA, YSLEER. The CDR3 extends over 15 amino acids. CDR3 loop: CASSQAPPTYNEQFF.

The genes are TRBV28 and TRBJ2-1; TCRdb lists TRBD1, though no DNA is available to test this call. This CDR3 comprises 12 residues. Germline V lookup: CDR1 MDHEN, CDR2 SYDVKM. The CDR3 region is CASLTGMDEQFF.

The V call is TRBV29-1, the J call TRBJ2-7; the TCRdb D gene call, TRBD1, has no DNA to confirm it. Germline CDR1 and CDR2: SQVTM and ANQGSEA. The CDR3 is made up of 14 amino acids. The CDR3 is CSVSGGLSTYEQYF.

The CDR3 is CSARQGGYGYTF. The J gene is TRBJ1-2, the V gene TRBV20-1; the D gene TCRdb calls, TRBD1, cannot be checked with no DNA. The CDR3 is 12 amino acids. Germline lookup yields CDR1 DFQATT and CDR2 SNEGSKA (reference sequence).

The chain uses TRBV20-1 and TRBJ2-7; checking the TCRdb D call of TRBD1 is not possible without DNA. Germline values: CDR1 DFQATT, CDR2 SNEGSKA (reference sequence). The CDR3 sequence is 11 residues long. CDR3 sequence: CSVKEGGWQYF.

The rearrangement links TRBV28 to TRBJ2-7; the D gene TCRdb calls, TRBD1, cannot be checked with no DNA. The CDR3 is 15 residues long. Germline V gene lookup returns CDR1 MDHEN and CDR2 SYDVKM. The CDR3 region is CASRWDREGNYEQYF.

The CDR3 is CSARFTGDTGELFF. The rearrangement joins TRBV20-1 to TRBJ2-2; the D call of TRBD1 rests on TCRdb alone, since no DNA is present to check it. The CDR3 spans 14 residues. Looked up from germline, CDR1 is DFQATT and CDR2 is SNEGSKA (reference sequence).

The chain uses TRBV7-9 and TRBJ2-7; lacking DNA, the TRBD1 call made by TCRdb goes unchecked. The germline gives CDR1 SEHNR, CDR2 FQNEAQ (reference sequence). The CDR3 is 14 residues long. The CDR3 sequence: CASSSTGQGYEQYF.

The chain combines TRBV14 with TRBJ2-7; TCRdb returns TRBD1, unconfirmable since there is no DNA. The germline V gene encodes CDR1 SGHDN and CDR2 FVKESK. There are 15 residues in the CDR3. The CDR3 here is CASSLTGTFSYEQYF.

The genes are TRBV28 and TRBJ2-1; TCRdb calls TRBD1, which cannot be checked without DNA. CDR1 and CDR2 from the germline V gene are MDHEN and SYDVKM. The CDR3 totals 15 residues. The CDR3 spells CASSPEDRRYNEQFF.

This chain links TRBV27 with TRBJ2-2; TCRdb picks TRBD1, but there is no DNA to check that call. The CDR3 length is 12 residues. Germline CDR1 and CDR2: MNHEY and SMNVEV (reference sequence). CDR3 residues: CATRGETGELFF.

The chain employs TRBV3-1 and TRBJ2-7; TCRdb outputs TRBD1, but without DNA this stays unchecked. The V gene's germline CDR1 is LGHDT and CDR2 YNNKEL (reference sequence). CDR3 length equals 19 residues. CDR3 loop: CASSQGTGPVPGRLYEQYF.

The gene calls are TRBV5-1 and TRBJ1-1. Germline V gene sequence: CDR1 SGHRS, CDR2 YFSETQ. The length of the CDR3 is 14 residues. CDR3 residues: CASSLAGTGTEAFF.

The rearrangement joins TRBV29-1 to TRBJ2-7; TCRdb reports TRBD1, a call that lacks DNA to check it against. This CDR3 spans 13 amino acids. CDR1 is SQVTM, CDR2 ANQGSEA, per germline. The CDR3 loop is CSAGGTDPNEQYF.